This T cell receptor beta chain was recorded in a study of post-analysis software for immune sequencing data. Study outcomes and limitations: TRBV segments more frequent in patients than in controls numbered about five and included TRBV5-6, TRBV5-1 and TRBV20-1.

cDNA libraries of TCR beta carried unique molecular identifiers. TCRdb re-called the PCR reads with MiXCR, one entry per CDR3 protein. Of a few hundred thousand distinct CDR3 sequences listed, about 38% were seen once; the top ten hold around 4.7%. This clonotype was picked up many times. Its antigen is still unknown. Trimming left V 5 bases short and J 5 bases short, with 16 bases between. Germline lookup yields CDR1 SGHRS and CDR2 YFSETQ. The CDR3 runs 14 residues. The V and J genes are TRBV5-1 and TRBJ2-5; D unresolved. Source material: blood. This TCR derives from a girl aged 5-17 years with multiple sclerosis. The CDR3 DNA reads as TGCGCCAGCAGGAGGACGTCCCCCGGGGAGACCCAGTACTTC. It codes for CASRRTSPGETQYF.